This record covers a single T cell receptor beta chain. The data stem from a study of patients and donors after allogeneic stem cell transplantation. CDR1 and CDR2 from the germline V gene are MGHDK and SYGVNS. The CDR3 is 15 amino acids. Trimming stripped 3 bases from V and 0 bases from J, with 9 bases between. One entry per CDR3 protein, called by TCRdb with MiXCR from the RT-PCR reads. In the table there are under 200,000 distinct CDR3 sequences, roughly 24% of which are singletons. This TCR was recovered from a human donor who was either an allogeneic HSCT recipient or a stem cell or donor lymphocyte infusion donor (not recorded which). It is not recorded whose cells these are; they may come from a transplant donor. The chain combines TRBV25-1 with TRBJ2-1; D not certain. Material: blood, either unsorted or a sorted T cell fraction (not recorded which). The CDR3 nucleotides are TGTGCCAGCAGTGAGAAACACGGCTCCTACAATGAGCAGTTCTTC. Its translation: CASSEKHGSYNEQFF.